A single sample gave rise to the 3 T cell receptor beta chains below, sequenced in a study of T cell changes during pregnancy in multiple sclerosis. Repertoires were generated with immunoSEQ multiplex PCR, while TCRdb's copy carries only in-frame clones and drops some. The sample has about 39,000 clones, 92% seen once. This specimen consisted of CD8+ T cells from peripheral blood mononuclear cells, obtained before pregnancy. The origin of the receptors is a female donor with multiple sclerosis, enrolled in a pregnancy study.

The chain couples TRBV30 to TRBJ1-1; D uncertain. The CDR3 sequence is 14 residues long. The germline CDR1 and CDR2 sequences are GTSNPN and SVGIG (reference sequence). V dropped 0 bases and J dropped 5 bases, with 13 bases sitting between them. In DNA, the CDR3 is TGTGCCTGGAGTGTCCCCGAGCGAGGGACTGAAGCTTTCTTT. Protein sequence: CAWSVPERGTEAFF.

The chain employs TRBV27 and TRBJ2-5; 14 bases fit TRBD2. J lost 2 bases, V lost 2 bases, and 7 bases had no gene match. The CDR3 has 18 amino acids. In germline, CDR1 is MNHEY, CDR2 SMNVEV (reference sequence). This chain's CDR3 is CASSLGTSGSTRQETQYF. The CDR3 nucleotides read TGTGCCAGCAGTTTAGGGACTAGCGGGAGTACCAGGCAAGAGACCCAGTACTTC.

The CDR3 DNA is TGTGCCAGCTCACCTTCCAGGTTCGCCCTGAATTCACCCCTCCACTTT. This gives the protein CASSPSRFALNSPLHF. The V and J genes are TRBV18 and TRBJ1-6, with D hard to call. V was shortened by 3 bases and J by 7 bases, with 16 bases between the two germline ends. The CDR3 contains 16 residues. CDR1 and CDR2 from the germline V gene are KGHSH and LQKENI.